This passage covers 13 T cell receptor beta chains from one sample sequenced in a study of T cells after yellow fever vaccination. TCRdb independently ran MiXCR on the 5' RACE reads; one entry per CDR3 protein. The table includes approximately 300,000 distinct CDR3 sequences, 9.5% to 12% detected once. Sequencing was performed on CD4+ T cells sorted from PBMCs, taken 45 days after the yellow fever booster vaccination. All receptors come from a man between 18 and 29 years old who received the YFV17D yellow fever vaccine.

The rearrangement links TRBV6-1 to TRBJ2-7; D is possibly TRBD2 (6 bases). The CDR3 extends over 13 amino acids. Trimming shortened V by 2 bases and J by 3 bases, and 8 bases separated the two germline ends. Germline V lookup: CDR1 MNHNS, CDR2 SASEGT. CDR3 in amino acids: CASSEQRVYEQYV. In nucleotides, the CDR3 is TGTGCCAGCAGTGAACAGCGGGTCTACGAGCAGTACGTC.

The CDR3 nucleotides read TGTGCCAGCAGTGTACAGACAGGAGCAACTAATGAAAAACTGTTTTTT. Its translation: CASSVQTGATNEKLFF. The chain combines TRBV12-3 or TRBV12-4 with TRBJ1-4; possibly TRBD1 for D (6 bases). V lost 5 bases to trimming and J lost 0 bases, with 13 bases between them. The CDR3 consists of 16 residues.

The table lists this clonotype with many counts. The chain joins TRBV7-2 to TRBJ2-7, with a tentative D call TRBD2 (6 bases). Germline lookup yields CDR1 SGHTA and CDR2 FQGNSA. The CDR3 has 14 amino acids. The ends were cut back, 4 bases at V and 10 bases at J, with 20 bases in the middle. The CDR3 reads CASSSIGGARNQYF. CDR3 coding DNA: TGTGCCAGCAGCTCAATAGGCGGGGCGCGGAACCAGTACTTC. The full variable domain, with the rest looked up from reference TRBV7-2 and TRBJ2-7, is GAGVSQSPSNKVTEKGKDVELRCDPISGHTALYWYRQSLGQGLEFLIYFQGNSAPDKSGLPSDRFSAERTGGSVSTLTIQRTQQEDSAVYLCASSSIGGARNQYFGPGTRLTVT.

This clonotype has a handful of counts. CDR3 amino acids: CASIRDRGGETQYF. Here the CDR3 DNA reads TGCGCCAGCATCCGGGACAGGGGAGGGGAGACCCAGTACTTC. The rearrangement links TRBV5-1 to TRBJ2-5; 10 bases align to TRBD1. The CDR3 runs 14 residues. The J segment lost 5 bases and the V segment lost 6 bases, leaving 7 bases of the junction unmatched. CDR1 is SGHRS and CDR2 is YFSETQ in the germline V gene.

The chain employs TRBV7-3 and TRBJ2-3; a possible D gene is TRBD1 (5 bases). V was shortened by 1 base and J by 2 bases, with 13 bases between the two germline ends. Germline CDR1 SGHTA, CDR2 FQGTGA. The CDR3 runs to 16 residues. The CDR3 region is CASSLNRNLYTDTQYF. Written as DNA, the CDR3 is TGTGCCAGCAGCTTAAACAGGAACCTGTACACAGATACGCAGTATTTT.

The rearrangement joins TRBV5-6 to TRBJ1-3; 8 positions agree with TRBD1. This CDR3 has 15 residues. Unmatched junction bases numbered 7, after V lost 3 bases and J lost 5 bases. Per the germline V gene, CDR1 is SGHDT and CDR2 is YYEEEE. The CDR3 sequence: CASSSRTGSRNTIYF. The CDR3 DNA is TGTGCCAGCAGCTCGCGGACAGGGAGCAGAAACACCATATATTTT.

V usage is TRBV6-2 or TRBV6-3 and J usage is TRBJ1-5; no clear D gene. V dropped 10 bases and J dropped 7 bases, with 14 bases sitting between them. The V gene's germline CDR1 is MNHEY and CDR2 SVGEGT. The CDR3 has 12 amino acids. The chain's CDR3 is CATALGGQPQHF. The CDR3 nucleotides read TGTGCCACCGCCTTAGGAGGCCAGCCCCAGCATTTT.

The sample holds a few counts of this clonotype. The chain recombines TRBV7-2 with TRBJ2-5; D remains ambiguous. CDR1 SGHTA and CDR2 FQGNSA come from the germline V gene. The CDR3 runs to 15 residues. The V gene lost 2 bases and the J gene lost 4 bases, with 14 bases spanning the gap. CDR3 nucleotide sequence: TGTGCCAGCAGCTTACGCGGCGGATCCTCAGAGACCCAGTACTTC. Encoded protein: CASSLRGGSSETQYF.

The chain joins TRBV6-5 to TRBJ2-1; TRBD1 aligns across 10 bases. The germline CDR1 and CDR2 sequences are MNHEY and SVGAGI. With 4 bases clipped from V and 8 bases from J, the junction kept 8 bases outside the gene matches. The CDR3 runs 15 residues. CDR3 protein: CASSFLGTGVYEQFF. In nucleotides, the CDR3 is TGTGCCAGCAGTTTCCTCGGGACAGGGGTCTATGAGCAGTTCTTC.

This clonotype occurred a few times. CDR3 DNA sequence: TGTGCCAGCAGCTTGCCTCGGGGGGGCTCCTACAATGAGCAGTTCTTC. Protein product: CASSLPRGGSYNEQFF. The chain employs TRBV5-4 and TRBJ2-1; 8 nucleotides agree with TRBD2. CDR1 and CDR2 from the germline V gene are SGHNT and YYREEE (reference sequence). The CDR3 has 16 amino acids. V shed 1 base, J shed 0 bases, and the junction held 3 bases outside the gene matches.

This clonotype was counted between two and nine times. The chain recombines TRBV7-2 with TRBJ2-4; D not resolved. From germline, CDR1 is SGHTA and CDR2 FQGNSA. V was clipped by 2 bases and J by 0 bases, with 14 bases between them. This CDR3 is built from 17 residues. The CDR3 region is CASSLIPGSIAKNIQYF. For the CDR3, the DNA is TGTGCCAGCAGCTTAATTCCGGGCAGTATAGCCAAAAACATTCAGTACTTC.

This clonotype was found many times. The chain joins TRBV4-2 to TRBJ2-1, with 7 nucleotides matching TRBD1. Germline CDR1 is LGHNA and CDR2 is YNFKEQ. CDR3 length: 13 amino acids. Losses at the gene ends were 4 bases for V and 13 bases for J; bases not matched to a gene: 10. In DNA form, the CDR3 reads TGTGCCAGCAGCCCCGACAGGGTTGGAACACAGTTCTTC. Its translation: CASSPDRVGTQFF.

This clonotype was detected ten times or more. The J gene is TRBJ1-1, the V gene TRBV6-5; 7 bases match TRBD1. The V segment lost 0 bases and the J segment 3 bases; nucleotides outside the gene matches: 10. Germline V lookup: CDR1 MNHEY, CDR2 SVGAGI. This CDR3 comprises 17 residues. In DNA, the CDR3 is TGTGCCAGCAGTTACTCGGGCCCCCAGGGGGTATACACTGAAGCTTTCTTT. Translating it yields CASSYSGPQGVYTEAFF.